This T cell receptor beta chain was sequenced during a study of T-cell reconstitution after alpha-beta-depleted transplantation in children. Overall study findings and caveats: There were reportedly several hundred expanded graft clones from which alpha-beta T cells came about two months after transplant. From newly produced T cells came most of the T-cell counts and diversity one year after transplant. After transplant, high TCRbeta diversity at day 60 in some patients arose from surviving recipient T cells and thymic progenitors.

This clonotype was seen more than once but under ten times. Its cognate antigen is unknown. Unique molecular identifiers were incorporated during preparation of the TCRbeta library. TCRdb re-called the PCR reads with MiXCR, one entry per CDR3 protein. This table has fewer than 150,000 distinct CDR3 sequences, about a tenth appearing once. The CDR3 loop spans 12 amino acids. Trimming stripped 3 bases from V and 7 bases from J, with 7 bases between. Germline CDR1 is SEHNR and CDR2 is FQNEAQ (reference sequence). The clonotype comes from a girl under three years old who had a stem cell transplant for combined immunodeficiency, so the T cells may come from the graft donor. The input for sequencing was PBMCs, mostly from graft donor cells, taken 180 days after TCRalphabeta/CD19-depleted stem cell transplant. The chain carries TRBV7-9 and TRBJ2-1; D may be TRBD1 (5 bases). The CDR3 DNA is TGTGCCAGCAGCTTCCAGGGAAATGAGCAGTTCTTC. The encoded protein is CASSFQGNEQFF. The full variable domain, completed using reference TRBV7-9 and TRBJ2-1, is DTGVSQNPRHKITKRGQNVTFRCDPISEHNRLYWYRQTLGQGPEFLTYFQNEAQLEKSRLLSDRFSAERPKGSFSTLEIQRTEQGDSAMYLCASSFQGNEQFFGPGTRLTVL.